The 15 T cell receptor beta chains presented below share a single source sample, sequenced in a study of CD8 T cells in ankylosing spondylitis. One entry per CDR3 protein results from TCRdb running MiXCR on the 5' RACE reads. The table includes hundreds of thousands of distinct CDR3 sequences, 20% to 25% detected once. The source material was blood, either unsorted or a sorted T cell fraction (not recorded which). The receptors were sampled from a female donor with ankylosing spondylitis or in good health (not recorded which).

The CDR3 DNA reads TGTGCCAGCAGTTTCCAGCGGGGAAAAGAGACCCAGTACTTC. Its translation is CASSFQRGKETQYF. The rearrangement uses TRBV2 and TRBJ2-5; 7 bases line up with TRBD2. This CDR3 has 14 residues. Germline trimming cut 5 bases from V and 3 bases from J; bases unmatched to any gene: 6. Germline lookup yields CDR1 SNHLY and CDR2 FYNNEI.

This clonotype was seen only a few times. The V call is TRBV5-5, the J call TRBJ2-7; 8 positions match TRBD2. With 0 bases clipped from V and 5 bases from J, the junction kept 4 bases outside the gene matches. CDR3 length equals 14 residues. Germline loops: CDR1 SGHKS, CDR2 YYEKEE (reference sequence). The CDR3 is CASSLAGRDHEQYF. The CDR3 DNA follows: TGTGCCAGCAGCTTGGCCGGGAGGGACCACGAGCAGTACTTC.

At least ten counts were recorded for this clonotype. The V and J genes are TRBV7-9 and TRBJ2-1, with TRBD1 matching over 10 bases. Trimming cost V 5 bases and J 8 bases; bases outside gene matches: 6. The CDR3 spans 14 residues. Germline V gives CDR1 SEHNR, CDR2 FQNEAQ (reference sequence). The CDR3 nucleotides read TGTGCCAGCAGCCCCCGGGACAGGGGCTATGAGCAGTTCTTC. Encoded protein: CASSPRDRGYEQFF.

At least ten counts were recorded for this clonotype. The V call is TRBV12-3 or TRBV12-4, the J call TRBJ1-5, with unresolved D. The CDR3 sequence is 13 residues long. Trimming removed 5 bases from V and 4 bases from J, with 9 bases in between. CDR3 nucleotides: TGTGCCAGCAGTGCGTCCTGGAATCAGCCCCAGCATTTT. It codes for CASSASWNQPQHF.

This clonotype was observed a handful of times. The V gene is TRBV10-3, the J gene TRBJ2-7; TRBD2 agrees at 8 bases. The CDR3 contains 16 residues. CDR1 is ENHRY, CDR2 SYGVKD, per germline. Germline trimming cut 6 bases from V and 4 bases from J; bases unmatched to any gene: 14. CDR3: CAIRKSAAAGVYEQYF. For the CDR3, the DNA is TGTGCCATCAGGAAGTCCGCGGCAGCGGGAGTTTACGAGCAGTACTTC.

This clonotype was counted at least ten times. V and J are TRBV20-1 and TRBJ2-3; 8 positions agree with TRBD1. There are 13 residues in the CDR3. Germline lookup yields CDR1 DFQATT and CDR2 SNEGSKA (reference sequence). The V gene end was trimmed by 5 bases and the J gene end by 7 bases; junction bases not matched to a gene: 8. This CDR3 reads CSALGQGANTQYF. CDR3 DNA sequence: TGCAGTGCTCTAGGGCAGGGGGCGAATACGCAGTATTTT.

V and J are TRBV11-2 and TRBJ2-3; 8 bases fit TRBD2. The CDR3 runs 19 residues. Germline CDR1 is SGHAT and CDR2 is FQNNGV. Losses at the gene ends were 7 bases for V and 2 bases for J; bases not matched to a gene: 20. The CDR3 sequence is CASTPPGGGGTTYTDTQYF. The CDR3 DNA is TGTGCCAGCACCCCTCCGGGAGGGGGAGGGACTACTTACACAGATACGCAGTATTTT.

This clonotype has a count of ten or more. The gene calls are TRBV29-1 and TRBJ2-1; 7 bases match TRBD2. The CDR3 is 14 residues long. Germline CDR1 reads SQVTM; CDR2 reads ANQGSEA. J gave up 0 bases and V 3 bases, and 2 bases lay outside the gene matches. The DNA of the CDR3 is TGCAGCGTTGAGGGCGGGAGCTCCTACAATGAGCAGTTCTTC. Its translation: CSVEGGSSYNEQFF.

This clonotype was seen a few times. The rearrangement links TRBV6-1 to TRBJ2-1; 14 bases match TRBD2. CDR1 is MNHNS, CDR2 SASEGT, per germline. Losses at the gene ends were 6 bases for V and 7 bases for J; bases not matched to a gene: 5. The length of the CDR3 is 15 residues. The CDR3 region is CASSRLAGGINEQFF. CDR3 nucleotides: TGTGCCAGCAGCCGACTAGCGGGAGGGATAAATGAGCAGTTCTTC.

The J gene is TRBJ2-5, the V gene TRBV20-1; 10 nucleotides agree with TRBD2. The CDR3 totals 13 residues. V lost 5 bases to trimming and J lost 3 bases; unmatched junction nucleotides: 3. CDR1 and CDR2 (germline): DFQATT, SNEGSKA (reference sequence). CDR3 bases: TGCAGTGCTCCCGGACTAGCGGAAGAGACCCAGTACTTC. Protein product: CSAPGLAEETQYF.

The V and J genes are TRBV20-1 and TRBJ2-1; TRBD2 agrees at 10 bases. Germline V gene data show CDR1 as DFQATT and CDR2 as SNEGSKA (reference sequence). The trim removed 3 bases at V and 6 bases at J, leaving 2 bases unmatched. The CDR3 contains 13 residues. The CDR3 protein is CSARKRGGNEQFF. The CDR3 DNA reads TGCAGTGCTAGGAAGCGGGGGGGCAATGAGCAGTTCTTC.

This clonotype has only a few counts. The gene calls are TRBV18 and TRBJ2-7; D is possibly TRBD1 (5 bases). The CDR3 extends over 14 amino acids. Germline lookup yields CDR1 KGHSH and CDR2 LQKENI. Trimming took 2 bases from V and 0 from J, leaving 8 bases between them. In DNA form, the CDR3 reads TGTGCCAGCTCACCAGGGGCGAACTCCTACGAGCAGTACTTC. It translates to CASSPGANSYEQYF.

This clonotype occurred a few times. The chain has TRBV7-8 and TRBJ2-7; TRBD1 aligns across 7 bases. Germline V CDR1 and CDR2: SGHVS, FQNEAQ. This CDR3 has 16 residues. V trimming: 5 bases; J trimming: 0 bases; junction bases outside the gene matches: 10. Here the CDR3 reads CASSPRGSAYSYEQYF. The CDR3, as DNA: TGTGCCAGCAGCCCCAGGGGGAGCGCTTACTCCTACGAGCAGTACTTC. The whole variable domain, remainder taken from reference TRBV7-8 and TRBJ2-7, is GAGVSQSPRYKVAKRGQDVALRCDPISGHVSLFWYQQALGQGPEFLTYFQNEAQLDKSGLPSDRFFAERPEGSVSTLKIQRTQQEDSAVYLCASSPRGSAYSYEQYFGPGTRLTVT.

Only a few counts were recorded for this clonotype. This chain joins TRBV9 and TRBJ2-5; 7 nucleotides line up with TRBD2. This CDR3 has 16 residues. Trimming took 0 bases from V and 1 from J; bases not matched to a gene: 6. Germline lookup yields CDR1 SGDLS and CDR2 YYNGEE. CDR3 sequence (DNA): TGTGCCAGCAGCGTAGGGGCTAGCGGCATCCAAGAGACCCAGTACTTC. Translating gives CASSVGASGIQETQYF.

The rearrangement joins TRBV20-1 to TRBJ1-4; D ambiguous. Trimming took off 3 bases at V and 8 bases at J, with 10 bases between the two ends. Germline assignment: CDR1 DFQATT and CDR2 SNEGSKA (reference sequence). This CDR3 region has 12 residues. Written as DNA, the CDR3 is TGCAGTGCTAGTGACGGTGGGGAAAAACTGTTTTTT. It specifies CSASDGGEKLFF.